This record looks at one T cell receptor (beta chain) sequence and its context. Its antigen remains unidentified. This record belongs to a study of T cell responses to AZD1222 COVID-19 vaccine. Points from the study as a whole: Clonal diversity was possibly underestimated, and the donors were mostly white British, with more females. Just five to seven people given AZD1222 tested seropositive at baseline. Vaccine-associated CD4 TCRs spanned spike, dominant at 160-218 and 743-854. Samples come after the peak T cell response, not at day 14.

This CDR3 is built from 13 residues. Germline values: CDR1 MDHEN, CDR2 SYDVKM. Trimming removed 6 bases at V and 2 bases at J, with 10 bases between. TCRdb's table, derived via immunoSEQ multiplex PCR, lists solely in-frame clones and lacks some. This sample has 95,000 to 130,000 clones, with approximately 85% found just once. The sample was peripheral blood, taken on day 0 of MenACWY control vaccination. The chain employs TRBV28 and TRBJ1-1; D may be TRBD1 (6 bases). This clonotype was sampled from an adult in good health. CDR3 amino acids: CASSRQANTEAFF. CDR3 DNA: TGTGCCAGCAGCCGACAGGCTAACACTGAAGCTTTCTTT.